This paragraph reports one T cell receptor beta chain. No cognate antigen has been identified for it. Base qualities are not recorded, but no much larger clone differs from it by a single base. The TCR beta CDR3 regions were amplified from RNA transcripts. The first round of RT-PCR for the TCR CDR3 was performed with the HTBI primer set and the Qiagen OneStep RT-PCR kit. Libraries were constructed in a second round of multiplex PCR, after which size selection and purification were carried out. Paired-end sequencing of the libraries was performed with 100 bp reads on an Illumina HiSeq2000. Regarding the original processing steps: SOAPnuke was used to process the raw data, removing reads that contained adapters or uncalled bases, had a mean Phred below 15, or lacked an exact match to the constant primer or identifier. COPE v1.2.5 was used to merge high-quality paired reads, and clonotypes were defined as unique nucleotide sequences. MiTCR v1.1 was used to align clonotypes to the IMGT TRBV, TRBD and TRBJ reference segments. The analysis was restricted to V-J combinations with a frequency above 0.0001, which together covered 99% to 99.2% of the repertoires. A TCS score was defined as the ratio of F50 (clonal expansion) to E x V (chaos), with BLOSUM62-based TCRdist applied between CDR3 peptides within each V-J. Welch's t-statistics and random forest reduced roughly 530 V-J features to roughly 13, which were used in a naive Bayes classifier (R e1071). Using fastp at Q25 and MiXCR, TCRdb reprocessed the public reads and kept productive beta chains. Duplicate CDR3 protein sequences are folded into a single record with the most common DNA and genes. These V and J calls originate from TCRdb's pipeline instead of the authors' own analysis. This sample gives about 560,000 distinct CDR3 sequences in total; about a sixth of them show up just once. The ten largest account for more than 15% of the sample.

These data belong to a study of T cells in Graves' hyperthyroidism and ophthalmopathy (dated by TCRdb to the late 2010s). Concerning the study at large: Peripheral blood samples were taken at initial diagnosis, before any treatment was given. After sampling, hyperthyroidism patients received methimazole starting at 30 mg daily, and ophthalmopathy patients received high-dose intravenous methylprednisolone. An independent validation cohort of under 20 hyperthyroidism patients and more than 15 patients who later progressed to ophthalmopathy tested prospective prediction of ophthalmopathy. The 75 to 100 discovery patients were randomly split 7:3 into training and test sets. According to the paper, TCR Vbeta CDR3 sequencing was carried out on 135 peripheral blood samples, which came from some 41 ophthalmopathy, under 85 hyperthyroidism and around 17 progressor patients. To identify TCR V-J signatures that set the groups apart, the researchers used a discovery cohort of 100 patients, made up of 43 with Graves' ophthalmopathy and 57 with stable Graves' hyperthyroidism. In several Graves' hyperthyroidism patients, the study also compared T-cell repertoires from thyroid tissue with T-cell repertoires from blood. On the study overall, not on this receptor specifically: No statistical method was used to fix the sample size in advance, and group allocation was not hidden from the investigators. Most expanded thyroid clonotypes (frequency above 0.001) were also found in blood, which suggests that blood repertoires may mirror thyroid immune responses. In validation, the model predicted progression to ophthalmopathy with 60% to 71% sensitivity and about 72% specificity, a median of about 6.7 months before onset. A model built on a 13 V-J signature distinguished ophthalmopathy from stable hyperthyroidism, reaching over 85% sensitivity and 81% to 83% specificity in cross-validation and 80%/75% in testing.

From the germline V gene (reference sequence), CDR1 is DFQATT and CDR2 is SNEGSKA. There are 16 amino acids in the CDR3, from cysteine to phenylalanine inclusive. Left in the record is the CDR3 DNA by itself, 48 bases read in frame from the first base. The germline ends are 12 bases apart after V is trimmed by 0 bases and J by 3 bases. Stable Graves' hyperthyroidism was defined as no progression to ophthalmopathy during 18 months of follow-up. Hyperthyroidism patients were newly diagnosed, had a disease duration of under 2 months, and were aged 18 to 65 years. Patients with uncontrolled infections, other autoimmune diseases, pregnancy or lactation were excluded. Clinical symptoms, serum thyroxine and TRAb, thyroid ultrasound, and orbital computed tomography formed the basis for the diagnoses. PBMCs were isolated from 8 to 10 ml of fresh peripheral blood by Ficoll-Paque density gradient centrifugation. Total RNA was extracted using Trizol reagent, and RNA quality was assessed on an Agilent 2100 Bioanalyzer.

This receptor was obtained from a woman in her late teens or twenties with Graves' hyperthyroidism. The sequence links TRBV20-1 to TRBJ2-6, with TRBD1 tentatively as D gene (6 bases match). The material sequenced was blood. The CDR3 region has the sequence CSARDSARGGANVLTF. The DNA sequence is as follows: TGCAGTGCTAGAGATTCAGCCAGGGGTGGGGCCAACGTCCTGACTTTC.